This T cell receptor (beta chain) appears in the sequencing data of a study of blood T cells in healthy people across ages. Only a few counts were recorded for this clonotype. Its target is not known. A second PCR, run for about 6 to 11 cycles, used a sample-barcoded 5' primer plus a J-beta primer mix. A 12-random-nucleotide template-switch adaptor tagged each cDNA molecule. One entry per CDR3 protein results from TCRdb running MiXCR on the 5' RACE reads. This table holds roughly 1.5 million distinct CDR3 sequences, approximately 43% found once. CDR3 length equals 17 residues. The germline V gene has CDR1 SGHTA and CDR2 FQGNSA. The J segment lost 3 bases and the V segment lost 5 bases, leaving 10 bases of the junction unmatched. Study observations and caveats: Per-million-T-cell TCR beta diversity fell roughly linearly with age. Greater diversity and more naive CD4+ cells were seen in long-lived donors than in aged donors.

Source material: blood. This rearrangement joins TRBV7-2 to TRBJ2-2, with 9 bases matching TRBD2. This receptor was taken from a woman aged 18-30 years in good health. The CDR3 here is CASSNPSGGIDTGELFF. CDR3 nucleotides: TGTGCCAGCAGCAATCCGAGCGGGGGGATTGACACCGGGGAGCTGTTTTTT.